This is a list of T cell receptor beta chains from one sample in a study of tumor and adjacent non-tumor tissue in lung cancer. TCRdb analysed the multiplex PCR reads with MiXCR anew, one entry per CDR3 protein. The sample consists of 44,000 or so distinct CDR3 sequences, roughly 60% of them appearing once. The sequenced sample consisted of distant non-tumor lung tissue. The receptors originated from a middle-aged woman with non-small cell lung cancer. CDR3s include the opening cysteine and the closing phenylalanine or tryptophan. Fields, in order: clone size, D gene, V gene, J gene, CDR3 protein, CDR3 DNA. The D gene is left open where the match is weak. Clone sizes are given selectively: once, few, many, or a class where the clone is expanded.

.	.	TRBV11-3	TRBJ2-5	CASSGRMQYF	TGCGCCAGCAGCGGGCGGATGCAGTACTTC
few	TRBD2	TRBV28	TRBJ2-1	CASSFPASGRYIGAYNEQFF	TGTGCCAGCAGTTTTCCGGCTAGCGGGAGGTATATAGGGGCTTACAATGAGCAGTTCTTC
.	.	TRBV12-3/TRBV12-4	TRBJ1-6	CASSLFGSDSPLHF	TGTGCCAGCAGTTTGTTTGGGAGTGATTCACCTCTCCACTTT
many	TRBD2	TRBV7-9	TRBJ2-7	CANSRTSGSRNEQYF	TGTGCCAACAGCCGGACTAGCGGGAGCCGGAACGAGCAGTACTTC
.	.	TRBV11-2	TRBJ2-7	CTSSLGASSQYF	TGTACCAGCAGCTTAGGAGCAAGTAGTCAGTATTTC
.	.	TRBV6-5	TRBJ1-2	CASSWTRNNGYIF	TGTGCCAGCAGCTGGACACGGAACAATGGCTACATCTTC
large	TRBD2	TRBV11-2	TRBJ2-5	CASSLDLTSGRETQYF	TGTGCCAGCAGCTTAGATCTGACTAGCGGGAGAGAGACCCAGTACTTC
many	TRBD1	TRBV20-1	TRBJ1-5	CSAREGLGQGARGNQPQHF	TGCAGTGCTAGAGAAGGGTTAGGACAGGGAGCGAGAGGCAATCAGCCCCAGCATTTT
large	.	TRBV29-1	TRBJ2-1	CSVKRTLHNEQFF	TGCAGCGTAAAGCGGACACTTCACAATGAGCAGTTCTTC
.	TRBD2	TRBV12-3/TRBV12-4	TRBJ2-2	CASSRNSGGTTGELFF	TGTGCCAGCAGTAGGAATAGCGGGGGGACCACCGGGGAGCTGTTTTTT
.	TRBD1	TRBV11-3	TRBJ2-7	CGSSLGGTGVTHYEQYF	TGCGGCAGCAGCTTAGGAGGGACAGGGGTCACGCACTACGAGCAGTACTTC
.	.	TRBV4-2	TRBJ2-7	CASSQSLTGEQYF	TGTGCCAGCAGCCAGTCGTTGACGGGCGAGCAGTACTTC
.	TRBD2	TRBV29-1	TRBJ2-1	CTVEEVAGRGEQFF	TGCACCGTTGAAGAGGTAGCGGGGAGGGGTGAGCAGTTCTTC
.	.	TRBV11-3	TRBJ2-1	CANSPRPRSSYKEQFF	TGTGCAAACAGCCCAAGACCTAGGAGCTCCTACAAAGAGCAGTTCTTC
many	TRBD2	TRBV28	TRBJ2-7	CASKREASSYEQYF	TGTGCCAGCAAGCGGGAGGCCAGCTCCTACGAGCAGTACTTC
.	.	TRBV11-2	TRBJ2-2	CASGLARLTGELFF	TGTGCCAGCGGCTTAGCCCGTCTCACCGGGGAGCTGTTTTTT
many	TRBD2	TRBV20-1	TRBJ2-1	CSARVFSGSGSSYNEQFF	TGCAGTGCTAGAGTTTTTTCGGGTAGCGGGAGCTCCTACAATGAGCAGTTCTTC
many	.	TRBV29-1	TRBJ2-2	CSVYSVTGELFF	TGCAGCGTTTATTCGGTCACCGGGGAGCTGTTTTTT
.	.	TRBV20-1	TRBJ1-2	CSARVQRNYGYTF	TGCAGTGCTAGGGTGCAGCGCAACTATGGCTACACCTTC
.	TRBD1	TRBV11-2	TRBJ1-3	CTNSGQGASGNTTYF	TGTACCAACAGCGGACAGGGTGCATCCGGAAACACCACATATTTT
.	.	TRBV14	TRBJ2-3	CASSARGTRPDTDTQYF	TGTGCCAGCAGCGCCCGGGGGACTCGGCCTGACACCGATACGCAGTATTTT
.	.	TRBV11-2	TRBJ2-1	CASSRRGAGGSVSSFNEQFF	TGTGCCAGCAGCCGTCGGGGGGCGGGCGGATCTGTATCCTCATTCAATGAGCAGTTCTTC
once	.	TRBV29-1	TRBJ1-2	CSISTCTLYGYTF	TGCAGCATTTCGACATGCACCCTTTATGGCTACACCTTC
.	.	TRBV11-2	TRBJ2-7	CARSQAETLQYF	TGTGCCAGGAGCCAAGCCGAGACCCTTCAGTACTTC
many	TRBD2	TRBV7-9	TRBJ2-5	CASSRKLAGQETQYF	TGTGCCAGCAGCCGGAAACTAGCGGGCCAAGAGACCCAGTACTTC
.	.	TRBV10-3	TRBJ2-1	CAISPASMSYNEQFF	TGTGCCATCTCTCCCGCTAGCATGAGTTACAATGAGCAGTTCTTC
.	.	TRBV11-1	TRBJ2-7	CGSSPGPRTGQYF	TGTGGCAGCAGCCCCGGCCCCAGGACCGGACAATACTTC
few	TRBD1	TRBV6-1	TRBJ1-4	CTSSPRTGNEKLFF	TGTACCAGCAGTCCACGGACAGGGAATGAAAAACTGTTTTTT
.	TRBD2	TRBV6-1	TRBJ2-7	CASTASGGPLQQYF	TGTGCCAGCACCGCTAGCGGGGGGCCCCTCCAGCAATACTTC
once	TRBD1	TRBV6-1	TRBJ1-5	CASSELPGQGNQPQHF	TGTGCCAGTAGTGAATTACCGGGACAGGGGAATCAGCCCCAGCATTTT
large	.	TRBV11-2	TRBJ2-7	CASSLELQGSHEQYF	TGTGCCAGCAGCTTAGAATTACAGGGTTCTCACGAGCAGTACTTC
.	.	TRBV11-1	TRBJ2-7	CTSSLRTDYEQYF	TGTACCAGCAGCTTAAGGACCGACTACGAGCAGTACTTC
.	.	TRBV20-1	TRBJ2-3	CSAKALSGSTDTQYF	TGCAGTGCGAAGGCCCTTAGCGGTAGCACAGATACGCAGTATTTT
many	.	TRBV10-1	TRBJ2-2	CASSEGGILGTGELFF	TGCGCCAGCAGTGAAGGAGGGATCCTTGGCACCGGGGAGCTGTTTTTT
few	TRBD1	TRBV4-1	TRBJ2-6	CASSSQPGQGPGANILTF	TGCGCCAGTAGTTCCCAACCGGGACAGGGACCTGGGGCCAACATCCTGACTTTC
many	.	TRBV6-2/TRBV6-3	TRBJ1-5	CASRSDEQRPQHF	TGTGCCAGCAGATCAGATGAGCAGAGGCCCCAGCATTTT
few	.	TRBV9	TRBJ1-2	CASSAPSGPRGFSDGYTF	TGTGCTAGCAGCGCCCCTTCCGGGCCCCGGGGCTTTTCCGACGGCTACACCTTC
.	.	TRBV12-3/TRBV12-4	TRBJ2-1	CVSSPPLQGSYNEQFF	TGTGTCAGCAGTCCACCTTTACAGGGTTCCTATAATGAGCAGTTCTTC